The 26 T cell receptor beta chains presented below share a single source sample, sequenced in a study of identical twins. MiXCR, applied by TCRdb to the 5' RACE reads, yields one record per CDR3 protein. The sample has fewer than 800,000 distinct CDR3 sequences, around 7.4% seen once. These data also formed part of another study, on yellow fever vaccine responses in identical twins.

Source material: PBMCs. The receptors were sampled from a woman aged 18-29 years in good health.

In its sample, this clonotype was seen a few times. The chain recombines TRBV5-6 with TRBJ2-3; unclear D gene. The CDR3 has 11 residues. The ends were cut back, 0 bases at V and 6 bases at J, with 2 bases in the middle. The germline gives CDR1 SGHDT, CDR2 YYEEEE. The CDR3 is CASSLDDTQYF. As DNA, the CDR3 is TGTGCCAGCAGCTTGGACGATACGCAGTATTTT.

The V gene is TRBV15, the J gene TRBJ2-1; 11 bases line up with TRBD1. Germline assignment: CDR1 LNHNV and CDR2 YYDKDF (reference sequence). CDR3 length: 16 residues. Germline trimming cut 2 bases from V and 7 bases from J; bases unmatched to any gene: 7. DNA of the CDR3: TGTGCCACCAGCAGAACTGGACAGGGGGCGGTAAATGAGCAGTTCTTC. Translation: CATSRTGQGAVNEQFF.

This clonotype showed up just a few times. The rearrangement uses TRBV7-6 and TRBJ1-4; 7 positions agree with TRBD1. The length of the CDR3 is 15 residues. The germline V gene encodes CDR1 SGHVS and CDR2 FNYEAQ. J gave up 4 bases and V 0 bases, and 2 bases lay outside the gene matches. CDR3 DNA: TGTGCCAGCAGCTTAGCAGGACAGGTTAATGAAAAACTGTTTTTT. Its protein product is CASSLAGQVNEKLFF.

The table lists this clonotype with a few counts. This chain links TRBV15 with TRBJ2-7; D might be TRBD1 (5 bases). Looked up from germline, CDR1 is LNHNV and CDR2 is YYDKDF (reference sequence). Trimming pared 6 bases from V and 2 bases from J, leaving 17 bases between. The CDR3 extends over 15 amino acids. The CDR3 DNA is TGTGCCACCAGTTCGGGTCCAGGGTTGGCCTACGAGCAGTACTTC. Protein sequence: CATSSGPGLAYEQYF.

Many counts were recorded for this clonotype. The rearrangement joins TRBV29-1 to TRBJ2-5; possibly TRBD1 for D (5 bases). This CDR3 is built from 12 residues. The germline gives CDR1 SQVTM, CDR2 ANQGSEA. Trimming cost V 7 bases and J 2 bases, with 11 bases left between them. The CDR3 DNA follows: TGCAGCGCCTACAGACAGCAAGAGACCCAGTACTTC. This translates into CSAYRQQETQYF.

The chain employs TRBV5-1 and TRBJ2-5; D may be TRBD1 or TRBD2 (5 bases each). CDR3 length: 16 amino acids. V dropped 0 bases and J dropped 5 bases, with 17 bases sitting between them. Germline CDR1 SGHRS, CDR2 YFSETQ. As DNA, the CDR3 is TGCGCCAGCAGCTTGGCCCAAGGGACCCAAGTGGAGACCCAGTACTTC. It specifies CASSLAQGTQVETQYF.

Only a few counts were recorded for this clonotype. The V and J genes are TRBV28 and TRBJ2-3, with D possibly being TRBD1 (6 bases). V lost 6 bases and J 2 bases, leaving 24 bases between the germline ends. The CDR3 sequence is 18 residues long. In germline, CDR1 is MDHEN, CDR2 SYDVKM. CDR3 bases: TGTGCCAGCAGCAACCGGTTGGGGTGGGGACATACCACAGATACGCAGTATTTT. This encodes CASSNRLGWGHTTDTQYF.

This clonotype came up a few times. The chain has TRBV3-1 and TRBJ2-7; TRBD1 or TRBD2 may be the D gene (5 bases each). CDR1 LGHDT and CDR2 YNNKEL come from the germline V gene (reference sequence). The CDR3 has 12 amino acids. V was clipped by 1 base and J by 8 bases, with 9 bases between them. CDR3 loop: CASSQGKGQQYF. CDR3 nucleotides: TGTGCCAGCAGCCAAGGGAAGGGACAGCAGTACTTC.

This clonotype was counted many times. The rearrangement joins TRBV5-5 to TRBJ2-7, with D maybe TRBD1 (6 bases). The germline gives CDR1 SGHKS, CDR2 YYEKEE (reference sequence). V was clipped by 0 bases and J by 5 bases, with 15 bases between them. This CDR3 contains 15 residues. CDR3 in amino acids: CASSLGPSGVNEQYF. The DNA of the CDR3 is TGTGCCAGCAGCTTGGGGCCGTCAGGGGTGAACGAGCAGTACTTC. Full variable domain (missing parts from reference TRBV5-5 and TRBJ2-7): DAGVTQSPTHLIKTRGQQVTLRCSPISGHKSVSWYQQVLGQGPQFIFQYYEKEERGRGNFPDRFSARQFPNYSSELNVNALLLGDSALYLCASSLGPSGVNEQYFGPGTRLTVT.

The chain has TRBV5-1 and TRBJ2-3; D is ambiguous. CDR3 length equals 15 residues. V lost 7 bases and J lost 2, with 17 bases in between. Germline V lookup: CDR1 SGHRS, CDR2 YFSETQ. DNA for the CDR3: TGCGCCAGCTCCAAAGCTAGTCCGACCACAGATACGCAGTATTTT. Residues: CASSKASPTTDTQYF.

The V gene is TRBV20-1, the J gene TRBJ2-1; D possibly corresponds to TRBD1 (6 bases). The CDR3 runs 12 residues. Deletions cut 7 bases from V and 4 bases from J, with 11 bases between. Germline V gene sequence: CDR1 DFQATT, CDR2 SNEGSKA (reference sequence). CDR3 in amino acids: CSVQGWYNEQFF. The DNA for the CDR3 is TGCAGTGTTCAGGGGTGGTACAATGAGCAGTTCTTC.

Only a few counts were recorded for this clonotype. The CDR3 coding sequence is TGTGCCAGCAGCTTGACCGGGACAGGGCTACGGGAGACCCAGTACTTC. Its protein product is CASSLTGTGLRETQYF. The V call is TRBV11-2, the J call TRBJ2-5, with 9 bases fitting TRBD1. Per the germline V gene, CDR1 is SGHAT and CDR2 is FQNNGV. This CDR3 has 16 residues. Trimming took 3 bases from V and 5 from J; bases not matched to a gene: 10.

This clonotype was counted a few times. This chain joins TRBV2 and TRBJ2-1; possible D gene TRBD2, 6 bases. The CDR3 is 15 residues long. Germline V gene data show CDR1 as SNHLY and CDR2 as FYNNEI. V lost 3 bases, J lost 10 bases, and 19 bases lay in between. The DNA for the CDR3 is TGTGCCAGCAGTGAGGGTAGCGGAGGAGTCAGGGAGCAGTTCTTC. It translates to CASSEGSGGVREQFF.

This clonotype appeared a few times. This chain joins TRBV6-1 and TRBJ1-5, with TRBD1 matching 9 bases. V shed 3 bases and J 0 bases; nucleotides not matched to a gene: 6. The CDR3 has 17 residues. The germline gives CDR1 MNHNS, CDR2 SASEGT. This chain's CDR3 is CASSEWGQGGSNQPQHF. Here the CDR3 DNA reads TGTGCCAGCAGTGAGTGGGGACAGGGAGGTAGCAATCAGCCCCAGCATTTT.

This clonotype was counted a single time. An end of the junction differs from the germline gene, which may be a read error. The rearrangement links TRBV5-4 to TRBJ2-1, with TRBD2 as a possible D gene (8 bases). This CDR3 contains 15 residues. The germline V gene has CDR1 SGHNT and CDR2 YYREEE (reference sequence). CDR3 nucleotides: TGTGCCAGCATAAGACCGGGACTAGAGGGGGCGGAGCTGTTCTTC. Translated, it gives CASIRPGLEGAELFF.

This clonotype was counted at least ten times. V gene TRBV4-1 combines with J gene TRBJ2-2; possible D gene TRBD1, 5 bases. Germline CDR1 reads MGHRA; CDR2 reads YSYEKL. Deletions cut 4 bases from V and 7 bases from J, with 7 bases between. The CDR3 spans 12 residues. CDR3 coding DNA: TGCGCCAGCAGCCGCAGGGACGGGGAGCTGTTTTTT. It encodes CASSRRDGELFF.

Only a few counts were recorded for this clonotype. The CDR3 coding sequence is TGTGCCAGCAGTGACATTGAGGGCTACGAGCAGTACTTC. Amino acid sequence: CASSDIEGYEQYF. This chain uses TRBV6-6 with TRBJ2-7, with a tentative D call TRBD2 (5 bases). The V end lost 5 bases, the J end lost 3 bases, and 11 bases lay between the germline ends. The CDR3 has 13 amino acids. CDR1 MNHNY and CDR2 SVGAGI come from the germline V gene (reference sequence).

This clonotype came up many times. The chain couples TRBV10-3 to TRBJ1-5; D is perhaps TRBD1 (5 bases). This CDR3 contains 14 residues. Trimming cost V 3 bases and J 1 base, with 7 bases left between them. The germline V gene has CDR1 ENHRY and CDR2 SYGVKD. The CDR3 DNA follows: TGTGCCATCAGTGACGGGGACAGCAATCAGCCCCAGCATTTT. Its translation is CAISDGDSNQPQHF.

This clonotype was counted between two and nine times. The chain is built from TRBV7-9 and TRBJ2-5; D possibly matches TRBD1 or TRBD2 (5 bases each). The CDR3 runs to 17 residues. Germline assignment: CDR1 SEHNR and CDR2 FQNEAQ (reference sequence). Trimming removed 3 bases at V and 5 bases at J, with 22 bases between. DNA for the CDR3: TGTGCCAGCAGCTTTGTCGTGTCACAGGCGCCGGGGGAGACCCAGTACTTC. It yields the protein CASSFVVSQAPGETQYF.

This clonotype was found a few times. V gene TRBV12-3 or TRBV12-4 combines with J gene TRBJ1-1, with a weak D call TRBD1 (5 bases). The V end was cut by 6 bases, the J end by 7 bases, with 9 bases between. CDR3 length: 11 amino acids. Here the CDR3 reads CASRRDGEAFF. The CDR3 DNA reads TGTGCCAGCAGAAGGGACGGTGAAGCTTTCTTT.

The rearrangement links TRBV29-1 to TRBJ2-3; TRBD2 is a possible D gene (6 bases). The CDR3 spans 14 residues. Trimming removed 2 bases at V and 6 bases at J, with 15 bases between. Germline-derived CDR1 and CDR2 are SQVTM and ANQGSEA. The CDR3 DNA sequence: TGCAGCGTTGAACCCGGCGGGGAGGTGGATACGCAGTATTTT. This gives the protein CSVEPGGEVDTQYF.

This clonotype was observed a few times. V is TRBV5-1 and J is TRBJ2-2; the D call may be TRBD1 or TRBD2 (6 bases each). Deletions cut 0 bases from V and 4 bases from J, with 13 bases between. The CDR3 is 16 amino acids. Looked up from germline, CDR1 is SGHRS and CDR2 is YFSETQ. The CDR3 here is CASSLARGLGTGELFF. DNA for the CDR3: TGCGCCAGCAGCTTGGCCCGGGGGCTAGGCACCGGGGAGCTGTTTTTT. The full variable domain, rest sourced from reference TRBV5-1 and TRBJ2-2, is KAGVTQTPRYLIKTRGQQVTLSCSPISGHRSVSWYQQTPGQGLQFLFEYFSETQRNKGNFPGRFSGRQFSNSRSEMNVSTLELGDSALYLCASSLARGLGTGELFFGEGSRLTVL.

This sequence joins TRBV5-1 and TRBJ2-1; D may be TRBD1 (5 bases). The CDR3 sequence is 17 residues long. Trimming shortened V by 0 bases and J by 0 bases, and 13 bases separated the two germline ends. Per germline, CDR1 SGHRS and CDR2 YFSETQ. In DNA, the CDR3 is TGCGCCAGCAGCTTGGTGCCAGGGTCCAGCTCCTACAATGAGCAGTTCTTC. Translation gives CASSLVPGSSSYNEQFF.

The J gene is TRBJ2-7, the V gene TRBV5-1, with 10 nucleotides matching TRBD2. V shed 0 bases and J 6 bases; nucleotides not matched to a gene: 6. This CDR3 comprises 15 residues. Germline V lookup: CDR1 SGHRS, CDR2 YFSETQ. The CDR3 spells CASSLDGTSVREQYF. CDR3 nucleotides: TGCGCCAGCAGCTTGGACGGGACTAGCGTCCGCGAGCAGTACTTC.

There are many counts of this clonotype. V gene TRBV28 combines with J gene TRBJ1-1, with no clear D. The CDR3 is 13 amino acids. Germline assignment: CDR1 MDHEN and CDR2 SYDVKM. V lost 4 bases and J 9 bases, leaving 15 bases between the germline ends. CDR3: CASSSPSSLQAFF. Written as DNA, the CDR3 is TGTGCCAGCAGTTCCCCCTCCTCTCTCCAAGCTTTCTTT.

A few counts support this clonotype. The chain has TRBV11-2 and TRBJ2-5, with 10 bases lining up with TRBD2. Germline V lookup: CDR1 SGHAT, CDR2 FQNNGV. The V segment lost 2 bases and the J segment 5 bases; nucleotides outside the gene matches: 8. This CDR3 is 16 amino acids long. The CDR3 reads CASSLKFSGGRETQYF. CDR3 DNA sequence: TGTGCCAGCAGCTTAAAGTTTAGCGGGGGGCGGGAGACCCAGTACTTC.